This is a list of T cell receptor beta chains from one sample in a study of T cell responses to AZD1222 COVID-19 vaccine. Some clones are missing from TCRdb's copy, which holds only in-frame ones; the method was immunoSEQ multiplex PCR. In the table there are 75,000 to 100,000 clones, roughly 92% of which are singletons. The specimen was peripheral blood, collected 28 days after the second AZD1222 dose. These receptors were obtained from an adult who received the AZD1222 COVID-19 vaccine. Each CDR3 is given with its conserved first and last residue. Each record gives: V gene, clone size, J gene, D gene, CDR3 DNA, CDR3 protein. A D gene is named only where the DNA matches it firmly. Only some rows state a clone size, as once, few, many or a class for expanded clones.

TRBV4-3	NA	TRBJ2-1	NA	TGCGCCAGCAGCCAAGAACGGTGGTTAGGTAATGAGCAGTTCTTC	CASSQERWLGNEQFF
TRBV9	NA	TRBJ1-3	TRBD1	TGTGCCAGCAGCGTAGCTAGCGGGACAGGGGGTTCCGTAAACACCATATATTTT	CASSVASGTGGSVNTIYF
TRBV7-3	NA	TRBJ1-1	NA	TGTGCCAGCAGCTTTGGCATGAACACTGAAGCTTTCTTT	CASSFGMNTEAFF
TRBV19	NA	TRBJ1-3	NA	TGTGCCAGTACCTTCCAGGGGAGCTCTGGAAACACCATATATTTT	CASTFQGSSGNTIYF
TRBV5-1	NA	TRBJ2-7	TRBD2	TGCGCCAGCAGCTCCCTGTGGACTAGCAGAATGGACGAGCAGTACTTC	CASSSLWTSRMDEQYF
TRBV2	NA	TRBJ1-1	NA	TGTGCCAGCAGTGAAGCCGGGGGGGCCTCTTCGAACACTGAAGCTTTCTTT	CASSEAGGASSNTEAFF
TRBV5-1	once	TRBJ1-2	NA	TGCGCCAGCAGCGACCACGGGACGAACTATGGCTACACCTTC	CASSDHGTNYGYTF
TRBV18	once	TRBJ1-1	NA	TGTGCCAGCTCAGGGACATTCGCTTTTGCGGACACTGAAGCTTTCTTT	CASSGTFAFADTEAFF
TRBV3-1/TRBV3-2	NA	TRBJ1-5	NA	TGTGCCAGCAGCCCCGACATCAATCAGCCCCAGCATTTT	CASSPDINQPQHF
TRBV4-1	NA	TRBJ1-6	NA	TGCGCCAGCAGCGATTCGACCGACAGCTCCTATAATTCACCCCTCCACTTT	CASSDSTDSSYNSPLHF
TRBV6-1	NA	TRBJ2-5	TRBD1	TGTGCCAGCAGTGAAAGGGGGGGACAGGGCCTTCGGGAGACCCAGTACTTC	CASSERGGQGLRETQYF
TRBV30	NA	TRBJ2-3	NA	TGTGCCTGGAGTGTATGGGGGCCAGATACGCAGTATTTT	CAWSVWGPDTQYF
TRBV6-5	NA	TRBJ1-1	NA	TGTGCCAGCAGGCCGACAGCTTTGAACACTGAAGCTTTCTTT	CASRPTALNTEAFF
TRBV7-6	NA	TRBJ2-3	TRBD2	TGTGCCAGCAGCAGGGGGGTAGCGGGGGTCACAGATACGCAGTATTTT	CASSRGVAGVTDTQYF
TRBV20-1	NA	TRBJ1-2	NA	TGCAGTGCTAGTGACGAGGGGTTGCCCCGAGCTAACTATGGCTACACCTTC	CSASDEGLPRANYGYTF
TRBV4-2	NA	TRBJ1-5	NA	TGTGCCAGCAGCCAAGATATTATGGGTTACAGGAGCAATCAGCCCCAGCATTTT	CASSQDIMGYRSNQPQHF
TRBV7-7	NA	TRBJ2-5	NA	TGTGCCAGCAGCTTGGGCGTAGGCGGGGAGACCCAGTACTTC	CASSLGVGGETQYF
TRBV3-1/TRBV3-2	NA	TRBJ2-2	NA	TGTGCCAGCAGCCCCCGTCCCGACACCGGGGAGCTGTTTTTT	CASSPRPDTGELFF
TRBV30	NA	TRBJ1-2	NA	TGTGCCTGGAACCGCGGGACACTTACTAACTATGGCTACACCTTC	CAWNRGTLTNYGYTF
TRBV11-2	NA	TRBJ2-5	TRBD1	TGTGCCAGCAGCCCGGGACAGCAGGAGACCCAGTACTTC	CASSPGQQETQYF
TRBV9	NA	TRBJ1-6	NA	TGTGCCAGCAGCTCCCCGAATTCACCCCTCCACTTT	CASSSPNSPLHF
TRBV28	NA	TRBJ1-2	NA	TGTGCCAGCAGTTCACAGCATGGCTACACCTTC	CASSSQHGYTF
TRBV11-2	NA	TRBJ1-4	NA	TGTGCCAGCAGCTTAGCCATTGCAACTAATGAAAAACTGTTTTTT	CASSLAIATNEKLFF
TRBV6-5	NA	TRBJ1-5	NA	TGTGCCAGCAGTTTTAGGAGCAATCAGCCCCAGCATTTT	CASSFRSNQPQHF
TRBV30	NA	TRBJ2-5	TRBD2	TGTGCCTGGAGTGTAATAGAGGGACTAGCACCCCAAGAGACCCAGTACTTC	CAWSVIEGLAPQETQYF
TRBV10-3	NA	TRBJ1-1	NA	TGTGCCATCAGCAGGGACGGGAACACTGAAGCTTTCTTT	CAISRDGNTEAFF
TRBV28	NA	TRBJ1-3	TRBD1	TGTGCCAGCAGGCTGACAGGGGCTGGAAACACCATATATTTT	CASRLTGAGNTIYF
TRBV6-2/TRBV6-3	NA	TRBJ2-3	NA	TGTGCCAGCAGTTATAGCGTTAGTCCCACAGATACGCAGTATTTT	CASSYSVSPTDTQYF
TRBV5-1	NA	TRBJ1-3	TRBD1	TGCGCCAGCAGCTTGGAGGGGGCTCCCTCTGGAAACACCATATATTTT	CASSLEGAPSGNTIYF
TRBV19	NA	TRBJ1-5	NA	TGTGCCAGTAGTAGACAATTTAGCAATCAGCCCCAGCATTTT	CASSRQFSNQPQHF
TRBV10-2	NA	TRBJ2-7	TRBD1	TGCGCCAGCAGCGCCGGGACAGGGGTGTCCTACGAGCAGTACTTC	CASSAGTGVSYEQYF
TRBV19	NA	TRBJ1-4	NA	TGTGCCAGTAGTAGGCGGGCGCGGGAAAAACTGTTTTTT	CASSRRAREKLFF
TRBV18	NA	TRBJ1-4	NA	TGTGCCAGCTCACCCTCTTACCTACAGGGTGGGGCAGGGAGTGAAAAACTGTTTTTT	CASSPSYLQGGAGSEKLFF
TRBV4-2	NA	TRBJ1-6	NA	TGTGCCAGCAGCCAAGATGGACTTACTACTAATTCACCCCTCCACTTT	CASSQDGLTTNSPLHF
TRBV6-5	NA	TRBJ1-5	NA	TGTGCCAGCAGGATGATTACTTATAGCAATCAGCCCCAGCATTTT	CASRMITYSNQPQHF
TRBV29-1	NA	TRBJ1-1	NA	TGCAGCGTGCGGTCCGAAGAGGTGGGTGTCGGCACTGAAGCTTTCTTT	CSVRSEEVGVGTEAFF
TRBV6-5	NA	TRBJ1-4	NA	TGTGCCAGCAGCACCCCGGGACTGGCGGAAAAACTGTTTTTT	CASSTPGLAEKLFF
TRBV9	NA	TRBJ2-5	TRBD2	TGTGCCAGCAGCGTAGGAGGCGGGGGGGCACTGGCCCAGTACTTC	CASSVGGGGALAQYF
TRBV7-6	once	TRBJ2-3	NA	TGTGCCACCTCTCGTGGACAGCCCACAGATACGCAGTATTTT	CATSRGQPTDTQYF
TRBV5-5	NA	TRBJ1-3	NA	TGTGCCAGCAGCCTACAGGGAACTGGAAACACCATATATTTT	CASSLQGTGNTIYF
TRBV11-2	NA	TRBJ2-2	NA	TGTGCCAGCAGCCTAATACCCCTTAGCGCGAACACCGGGGAGCTGTTTTTT	CASSLIPLSANTGELFF
TRBV6-1	once	TRBJ1-5	NA	TGTGCCAGCAGTGAAGGGGCAGGGTACGGCAATCAGCCCCAGCATTTT	CASSEGAGYGNQPQHF
TRBV28	NA	TRBJ2-4	NA	TGTGCCAGCACCCTAAGTAGCGGAGCGGCAACCATTCAGTACTTC	CASTLSSGAATIQYF
TRBV19	NA	TRBJ1-1	TRBD1	TGTGCCAGTAAGCTCCGGGACAGGGGGCGCGTGAACACTGAAGCTTTCTTT	CASKLRDRGRVNTEAFF
TRBV7-9	once	TRBJ1-2	NA	TGTGCCAGCAGCTTAGTCGAGGGAGCTTCGGGCTACACCTTC	CASSLVEGASGYTF
TRBV6-2/TRBV6-3	NA	TRBJ2-1	TRBD2	TGTGCCAGCAGTCTAGCGGGGGGGGTCTACAATGAGCAGTTCTTC	CASSLAGGVYNEQFF
TRBV24-1	NA	TRBJ1-4	NA	TGTGCCACCAGCTCCCGGGTCTCCGAGAGGCCTAATGAAAAACTGTTTTTT	CATSSRVSERPNEKLFF
TRBV5-4	NA	TRBJ2-2	TRBD2	TGTGCCAGCAGCCCGGGACTAGCGGGGGTCGGTGGCACCGGGGAGCTGTTTTTT	CASSPGLAGVGGTGELFF
TRBV28	NA	TRBJ2-4	NA	TGTGCCAGCATCGCCGCGTACGGGGCCAAAAACATTCAGTACTTC	CASIAAYGAKNIQYF
TRBV4-3	once	TRBJ1-2	NA	TGCGCCAGCAGCCCTGGAGAGAGCTATGGCTACACCTTC	CASSPGESYGYTF
TRBV3-1/TRBV3-2	NA	TRBJ2-5	NA	TGTGCCAGCAGCCAAGGCGGACTAACCCAAGAGACCCAGTACTTC	CASSQGGLTQETQYF